These T cell receptor beta chains were read from a single sample in a study of blood T cells in healthy people across ages. TCRdb ran MiXCR on the 5' RACE reads and lists one entry per CDR3 protein. Here the sample spans 450,000 to 600,000 distinct CDR3 sequences, about 29% being singletons. These data were also reused for a study on T cells of mothers and their children.

Sample: blood. These receptors all come from a boy between 2 and 10 years old in good health. CDR3s include the opening cysteine and the closing phenylalanine or tryptophan. The order of the fields is J gene, V gene, clone size, D gene, CDR3 protein, CDR3 DNA. The D gene is left open where the match is weak. Expanded clones are given a class, and other clones once, few, many or no size at all.

TRBJ2-7	TRBV30	.	TRBD1	CAWYPPGQGADEQYF	TGTGCCTGGTATCCACCGGGACAGGGGGCTGACGAGCAGTACTTC
TRBJ2-6	TRBV18	many	.	CASSPRSGANVLTF	TGTGCCAGCTCACCACGCTCTGGGGCCAACGTCCTGACTTTC
TRBJ2-7	TRBV5-1	few	.	CASKNGTASYEQYF	TGCGCCAGCAAAAACGGGACGGCGTCGTACGAGCAGTACTTC
TRBJ2-3	TRBV10-3	.	.	CAISESIGTDTQYF	TGTGCCATCAGTGAGTCTATAGGCACAGATACGCAGTATTTT
TRBJ2-7	TRBV29-1	few	TRBD2	CSVVAGVSYEQYF	TGCAGCGTAGTAGCGGGAGTCTCCTACGAGCAGTACTTC
TRBJ1-1	TRBV5-1	.	.	CASSLTEINTEAFF	TGCGCCAGCAGCTTAACAGAGATTAACACTGAAGCTTTCTTT
TRBJ2-7	TRBV13	.	TRBD1	CASSSSHTGGGYEQYF	TGTGCCAGCAGCAGCTCCCACACAGGGGGCGGGTACGAGCAGTACTTC
TRBJ2-5	TRBV3-1	.	.	CASSQAAVQETQYF	TGTGCCAGCAGCCAAGCAGCCGTACAAGAGACCCAGTACTTC
TRBJ2-7	TRBV9	.	.	CASSVNPAKGQQYF	TGTGCCAGCAGCGTAAACCCCGCAAAAGGACAGCAGTACTTC
TRBJ2-1	TRBV30	.	TRBD2	CAWTALAGGYNEQFF	TGTGCCTGGACCGCACTAGCGGGAGGTTACAATGAGCAGTTCTTC
TRBJ2-1	TRBV7-8	.	.	CASSSSDLLGYNEQFF	TGTGCCAGCAGCTCTTCGGACCTCCTTGGATACAATGAGCAGTTCTTC
TRBJ2-3	TRBV10-3	.	TRBD2	CAISLAESTDTQYF	TGTGCCATCAGTCTAGCGGAGAGCACAGATACGCAGTATTTT
TRBJ1-2	TRBV24-1	once	.	CATSFPPGNYGYTF	TGTGCCACCAGTTTCCCTCCAGGGAACTATGGCTACACCTTC
TRBJ1-3	TRBV13	few	.	CASSLGRGGGTGNTIYF	TGTGCCAGCAGCTTAGGCCGAGGAGGAGGGACTGGAAACACCATATATTTT
TRBJ2-1	TRBV19	.	.	CASSSFGLLKYNEQFF	TGTGCCAGTAGTAGTTTTGGACTATTAAAATACAATGAGCAGTTCTTC
TRBJ1-1	TRBV30	.	.	CARSEGTGRNTEAFF	TGTGCCCGGAGTGAGGGCACCGGTCGGAACACTGAAGCTTTCTTT
TRBJ1-3	TRBV6-5	many	TRBD1	CASGRTGRSGNTIYF	TGTGCCAGCGGCAGGACAGGACGCTCTGGAAACACCATATATTTT
TRBJ2-5	TRBV3-1	few	TRBD2	CASSLGLLAGLQGTQYF	TGTGCCAGCAGCCTCGGCCTACTAGCGGGACTACAGGGGACCCAGTACTTC
TRBJ2-1	TRBV11-1	.	TRBD2	CASSLVPAGVNNEQFF	TGTGCCAGCAGCTTAGTCCCAGCGGGGGTTAACAATGAGCAGTTCTTC
TRBJ1-4	TRBV18	.	TRBD1	CASSPDRNYNEKLFF	TGTGCCAGCTCACCGGACAGGAATTATAATGAAAAACTGTTTTTT
TRBJ1-6	TRBV9	few	.	CASSQSRDSPLHF	TGTGCCAGCAGCCAAAGCCGCGATTCACCCCTCCACTTT
TRBJ1-2	TRBV9	few	.	CASSVTDLYGYTF	TGTGCCAGCAGCGTAACTGACCTCTATGGCTACACCTTC
TRBJ2-1	TRBV12-3/TRBV12-4	.	TRBD2	CANSATSGRGNEQFF	TGTGCCAACAGCGCCACTAGCGGGAGGGGAAATGAGCAGTTCTTC
TRBJ2-6	TRBV13	few	.	CASSLQFSGANVLTF	TGTGCCAGCAGCTTGCAGTTCTCCGGGGCCAACGTCCTGACTTTC
TRBJ2-3	TRBV4-1	.	.	CASSQDYPRVDTQYF	TGCGCCAGCAGCCAAGATTACCCCCGGGTGGATACGCAGTATTTT
TRBJ2-1	TRBV12-3/TRBV12-4	few	.	CASRPSQGPSSYNEQFF	TGTGCCAGCAGACCCTCACAGGGTCCAAGTTCCTACAATGAGCAGTTCTTC
TRBJ2-5	TRBV14	once	.	CASSPKTLQETQYF	TGTGCCAGCAGCCCGAAGACTCTCCAAGAGACCCAGTACTTC
TRBJ1-2	TRBV4-3	.	.	CASSQEFGQDYGYTF	TGCGCCAGCAGCCAAGAATTCGGACAAGACTATGGCTACACCTTC
TRBJ1-1	TRBV5-1	.	TRBD1	CASSLTGDRLKAFF	TGCGCCAGCAGCTTGACCGGGGACAGGTTGAAAGCTTTCTTT
TRBJ2-3	TRBV6-5	.	.	CASKGSPAVDTQYF	TGTGCCAGCAAGGGTAGCCCAGCAGTAGATACGCAGTATTTT
TRBJ1-3	TRBV6-6	few	.	CASSYKGSSGNTIYF	TGTGCCAGCAGTTACAAGGGGTCGTCTGGAAACACCATATATTTT